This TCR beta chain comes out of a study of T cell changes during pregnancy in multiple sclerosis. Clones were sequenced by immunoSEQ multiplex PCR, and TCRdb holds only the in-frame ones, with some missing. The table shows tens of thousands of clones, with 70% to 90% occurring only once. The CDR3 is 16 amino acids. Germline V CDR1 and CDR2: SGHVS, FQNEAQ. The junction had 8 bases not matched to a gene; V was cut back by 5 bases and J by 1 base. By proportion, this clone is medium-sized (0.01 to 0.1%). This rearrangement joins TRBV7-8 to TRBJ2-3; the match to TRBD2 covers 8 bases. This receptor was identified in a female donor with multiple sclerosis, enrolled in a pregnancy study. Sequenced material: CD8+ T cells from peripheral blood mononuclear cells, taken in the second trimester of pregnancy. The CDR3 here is CASSRWSSGGTDTQYF. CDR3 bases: TGTGCCAGCAGCAGGTGGAGTAGCGGGGGCACAGATACGCAGTATTTT. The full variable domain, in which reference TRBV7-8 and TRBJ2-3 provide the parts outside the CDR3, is GAGVSQSPRYKVAKRGQDVALRCDPISGHVSLFWYQQALGQGPEFLTYFQNEAQLDKSGLPSDRFFAERPEGSVSTLKIQRTQQEDSAVYLCASSRWSSGGTDTQYFGPGTRLTVL.